These 27 T cell receptor beta chains came from one sample sequenced in a study of glioma-infiltrating T cells. Using RNA template, CDR3s of TCR alpha and beta were amplified with iRepertoire arm-PCR. TCRdb redid the calling of the multiplex PCR reads with MiXCR, one entry per CDR3 protein. Of some 40,000 distinct CDR3 sequences detected, under 25% appear once; the ten largest clones hold roughly 7%. The sequenced sample was glioma tissue, nonneoplastic brain tissue, or PBMCs (not recorded which). The receptors were sampled from a human donor with low-grade glioma or glioblastoma, undergoing nonglioma brain surgery, or in good health (not recorded which).

The table lists this clonotype with many counts. It may be a read error: a sequence one base away is much more abundant. This CDR3 reads CAGSYSPNYGYTF. The CDR3 region has the DNA TGTGCCGGCAGTTACAGCCCTAACTATGGCTACACCTTC. This sequence joins TRBV27 and TRBJ1-2; D unclear. This CDR3 has 13 residues. The germline CDR1 and CDR2 sequences are MNHEY and SMNVEV (reference sequence).

In its sample, this clonotype ranks as medium-sized (0.01 to 0.1%). The rearrangement links TRBV20-1 to TRBJ2-7; D assignment may be TRBD1 or TRBD2 (5 bases each). Looked up from germline, CDR1 is DFQATT and CDR2 is SNEGSKA (reference sequence). V was cut by 5 bases and J by 2 bases, with 13 bases left in between. The CDR3 length is 13 residues. In nucleotides, the CDR3 is TGCAGTGCTTATGCTACGGGACCCTACGAGCAGTACTTC. This gives the protein CSAYATGPYEQYF.

This clonotype was recorded at least ten times. The rearrangement joins TRBV7-9 to TRBJ1-5, with D unresolved. The germline V gene has CDR1 SEHNR and CDR2 FQNEAQ (reference sequence). The V end was cut by 4 bases, the J end by 11 bases, with 18 bases between. This CDR3 contains 14 residues. The CDR3 coding sequence is TGTGCCAGCAGCTCGACGGACTTAAGCTCGGCCCAGCATTTT. It is translated as CASSSTDLSSAQHF.

CDR3 DNA sequence: TGCGCCAGCAGCCAAGGACTTGGGGAAGGATCCTCCTACGAGCAGTACTTC. It translates to CASSQGLGEGSSYEQYF. V gene TRBV4-1 combines with J gene TRBJ2-7; no firm D call. CDR3 size: 17 residues. Germline-derived CDR1 and CDR2 are MGHRA and YSYEKL. V shed 1 base and J shed 0 bases, with 16 bases lying between them.

This clonotype was seen many times. This chain links TRBV28 with TRBJ2-7; possibly TRBD2 for D (5 bases). The V gene's germline CDR1 is MDHEN and CDR2 SYDVKM. The CDR3 is made up of 14 amino acids. V was clipped by 6 bases and J by 4 bases, with 16 bases between them. Here the CDR3 DNA reads TGTGCCAGCAGCCCCGGCGGGTTATTGTACGAGCAGTACTTC. Residues: CASSPGGLLYEQYF.

This clonotype has at least ten counts. The chain links TRBV3-1 to TRBJ2-5; possible D gene TRBD2, 5 bases. Trimming left V 1 base short and J 9 bases short, with 12 bases between. CDR3 size: 13 residues. Looked up from germline, CDR1 is LGHDT and CDR2 is YNNKEL (reference sequence). The CDR3 sequence: CASSQVEAGSQYF. In nucleotides, the CDR3 is TGTGCCAGCAGCCAAGTGGAGGCCGGATCCCAGTACTTC.

The chain combines TRBV29-1 with TRBJ2-3, with D perhaps matching TRBD1 or TRBD2 (5 bases each). The length of the CDR3 is 12 residues. Trimming removed 4 bases from V and 4 bases from J, with 9 bases in between. Germline loops: CDR1 SQVTM, CDR2 ANQGSEA. CDR3 sequence (DNA): TGCAGCGTTGCCCAGGGAGCAGATACGCAGTATTTT. It is translated as CSVAQGADTQYF.

This clonotype was seen ten or more times. This chain connects TRBV4-1 to TRBJ1-5; D uncertain. This CDR3 has 12 amino acids. Germline CDR1 reads MGHRA; CDR2 reads YSYEKL. V was pared by 1 base and J by 9 bases, with 7 bases between. The CDR3 spells CASSQVRGPQHF. The DNA for the CDR3 is TGCGCCAGCAGCCAAGTTAGAGGGCCCCAGCATTTT.

This clonotype has just a few counts. The V and J genes are TRBV3-1 and TRBJ2-5; D remains unclear. Trimming took off 0 bases at V and 5 bases at J, with 4 bases between the two ends. Germline V lookup: CDR1 LGHDT, CDR2 YNNKEL (reference sequence). CDR3 size: 12 residues. The CDR3 DNA reads TGTGCCAGCAGCCAAGAATACGAGACCCAGTACTTC. The encoded protein is CASSQEYETQYF.

This clonotype was found many times. The chain is built from TRBV20-1 and TRBJ2-6; D is perhaps TRBD1 (5 bases). The V end was cut by 1 base, the J end by 4 bases, with 14 bases between. This CDR3 has 16 amino acids. Germline lookup yields CDR1 DFQATT and CDR2 SNEGSKA (reference sequence). The CDR3 loop reads CSARGQGEPGANVLTF. The CDR3, as DNA: TGCAGTGCTAGAGGCCAAGGGGAACCAGGGGCCAACGTCCTGACTTTC.

This clonotype came up many times. The V and J genes are TRBV28 and TRBJ1-5, with unresolved D. The CDR3 loop spans 12 amino acids. The ends were cut back, 3 bases at V and 4 bases at J, with 4 bases in the middle. Germline CDR1 is MDHEN and CDR2 is SYDVKM. CDR3 nucleotide sequence: TGTGCCAGCAGTTTTTCAAATCAGCCCCAGCATTTT. It is translated as CASSFSNQPQHF.

This clonotype occurred many times. This CDR3 is CASRPDSEQFF. Written as DNA, the CDR3 is TGTGCCAGCAGACCTGACTCTGAGCAGTTCTTC. The chain links TRBV2 to TRBJ2-1; D gene unclear. The V and J ends lost 6 bases and 9 bases respectively, with 9 bases between them. The CDR3 totals 11 residues. From germline, CDR1 is SNHLY and CDR2 FYNNEI.

On this clonotype itself: Its ends do not fully match the called genes, so a read error is possible. This rearrangement joins TRBV20-1 to TRBJ2-3, with TRBD2 matching over 7 bases. The germline V gene encodes CDR1 DFQATT and CDR2 SNEGSKA (reference sequence). The CDR3 runs to 15 residues. As DNA, the CDR3 is TGCCGTGCTAGCGATCCAAGCGGGGCCGCAGCTACGCAGTATTTT. This encodes CRASDPSGAAATQYF.

This clonotype has ten or more counts. The chain combines TRBV11-1 with TRBJ2-5, with 9 bases aligning to TRBD1. CDR1 is SGHAT, CDR2 FQDESV, per germline (reference sequence). The CDR3 covers 15 residues. The ends lost 0 bases at V and 4 bases at J; junction bases unmatched: 3. The CDR3 region is CASSLAGTGTETQYF. The CDR3 DNA reads as TGTGCCAGCAGCTTAGCCGGGACAGGGACAGAGACCCAGTACTTC.

Details on this clonotype: Given a much more abundant clone one base away, this may be a read error. V is TRBV7-2 and J is TRBJ1-1; possible D gene TRBD1, 6 bases. Germline assignment: CDR1 SGHTA and CDR2 FQGNSA. The CDR3 is made up of 15 amino acids. The chain's CDR3 is CAGSLAQGGFTEAFF. The CDR3 DNA is TGTGCCGGCAGCTTAGCACAGGGAGGCTTCACTGAAGCTTTCTTT.

This clonotype was found many times. V usage is TRBV5-4 and J usage is TRBJ2-3; 7 bases are a match to TRBD2. The CDR3 is 15 amino acids. The V gene end was trimmed by 4 bases and the J gene end by 2 bases; junction bases not matched to a gene: 7. Germline CDR1 SGHNT, CDR2 YYREEE (reference sequence). The CDR3 region has the DNA TGTGCCAGCAGCCCCCAGGGACTACACACAGATACGCAGTATTTT. It translates to CASSPQGLHTDTQYF.

The chain couples TRBV27 to TRBJ2-2; D is uncertain. V lost 5 bases and J 6 bases, leaving 13 bases between the germline ends. There are 14 residues in the CDR3. Germline V gene lookup returns CDR1 MNHEY and CDR2 SMNVEV (reference sequence). CDR3 nucleotide sequence: TGTGCCAGCAGTCTCGTCAGGACGGCCGGGGAGCTGTTTTTT. Protein product: CASSLVRTAGELFF.

In its sample, this clonotype was seen many times. The rearrangement joins TRBV4-2 to TRBJ2-1, with 8 bases fitting TRBD2. CDR1 LGHNA and CDR2 YNFKEQ come from the germline V gene. V gave up 1 base and J gave up 4 bases; unmatched junction bases: 3. The CDR3 has 15 amino acids. The CDR3 is CASSQGTSLYNEQFF. The CDR3 DNA reads TGTGCCAGCAGCCAAGGGACTAGCCTTTACAATGAGCAGTTCTTC.

By its share, this clonotype is medium-sized. At one end, the junction sequence differs from germline, possibly due to a read error. This chain joins TRBV15 and TRBJ2-3; D is ambiguous. The CDR3 length is 15 residues. Germline-derived CDR1 and CDR2 are LNHNV and YYDKDF (reference sequence). The CDR3 here is CATRRDPQSTDTQYF. CDR3 nucleotides: TGTGCCACCCGCAGAGATCCACAGAGCACAGATACGCAGTATTTT.

V gene TRBV5-6 combines with J gene TRBJ1-1; TRBD1 matches 9 bases. V lost 3 bases and J lost 4; bases outside the gene matches: 7. Germline values: CDR1 SGHDT, CDR2 YYEEEE. CDR3 length: 15 amino acids. CDR3 coding DNA: TGTGCCAGCAGCTCCTACAGGGGGCGGATCACTGAAGCTTTCTTT. Its protein is CASSSYRGRITEAFF. The complete variable domain, with remaining parts taken from reference TRBV5-6 and TRBJ1-1, reads DAGVTQSPTHLIKTRGQQVTLRCSPKSGHDTVSWYQQALGQGPQFIFQYYEEEERQRGNFPDRFSGHQFPNYSSELNVNALLLGDSALYLCASSSYRGRITEAFFGQGTRLTVV.

This clonotype was picked up one time. The V and J genes are TRBV6-5 and TRBJ2-1; TRBD2 matches at 7 bases. Germline assignment: CDR1 MNHEY and CDR2 SVGAGI. V lost 5 bases, J lost 3 bases, and 7 bases stayed unmatched. The CDR3 extends over 15 amino acids. CDR3 coding DNA: TGTGCCAGCAGTGCGCGAGAGCGGGACTACAATGAGCAGTTCTTC. Encoded protein: CASSARERDYNEQFF.

In its sample, this clonotype was seen many times. The V and J genes are TRBV18 and TRBJ1-5; D is ambiguous. V was cut by 0 bases and J by 7 bases, with 13 bases left in between. The CDR3 covers 15 residues. Germline loops: CDR1 KGHSH, CDR2 LQKENI. The CDR3 region is CASSPPEGIGQPQHF. The DNA of the CDR3 is TGTGCCAGCTCACCACCCGAAGGGATTGGACAGCCCCAGCATTTT.

The CDR3 loop reads CASSYRDFQETQYF. CDR3 nucleotide sequence: TGTGCCAGCAGTTACCGGGACTTTCAAGAGACCCAGTACTTC. V usage is TRBV12-3 or TRBV12-4 and J usage is TRBJ2-5; possibly TRBD2 for D (6 bases). Trimming removed 4 bases from V and 2 bases from J, with 11 bases in between. CDR3 length: 14 residues.

The chain recombines TRBV6-1 with TRBJ1-5; 10 bases align to TRBD1. Germline assignment: CDR1 MNHNS and CDR2 SASEGT. The CDR3 is 15 residues long. Trimming took 6 bases from V and 9 from J; bases not matched to a gene: 11. DNA for the CDR3: TGTGCCAGCAGAGAATGGGACAGGGGTATGGGGCCCCAGCATTTT. Protein: CASREWDRGMGPQHF.

The chain links TRBV29-1 to TRBJ2-3; the match to TRBD1 covers 7 bases. Looked up from germline, CDR1 is SQVTM and CDR2 is ANQGSEA. V lost 2 bases and J lost 1; bases outside the gene matches: 3. CDR3 length equals 14 residues. The CDR3 bases are TGCAGCGTTGAAAGGGGGCGCGGCACAGATACGCAGTATTTT. Encoded protein: CSVERGRGTDTQYF.

This clonotype was counted ten times or more. V and J are TRBV7-2 and TRBJ1-1; D not resolved. Per germline, CDR1 SGHTA and CDR2 FQGNSA. The CDR3 is 14 amino acids. V was cut by 5 bases and J by 1 base, with 11 bases left in between. The CDR3, as DNA: TGTGCCAGCAGCCCAGGTTACGGGAACACTGAAGCTTTCTTT. Translation: CASSPGYGNTEAFF.

This clonotype was seen repeatedly, ten times or more. The chain has TRBV27 and TRBJ2-7, with 10 positions matching TRBD2. Germline lookup yields CDR1 MNHEY and CDR2 SMNVEV (reference sequence). This CDR3 contains 15 residues. V was clipped by 8 bases and J by 2 bases; unmatched bases: 9. The chain's CDR3 is CASAGTSERPYEQYF. The DNA for the CDR3 is TGTGCCAGCGCCGGGACTAGCGAGAGACCCTACGAGCAGTACTTC.